This is a list of T cell receptor beta chains from one sample in a study of cytomegalovirus exposure and HLA in healthy donors. Sequencing used immunoSEQ multiplex PCR; TCRdb keeps in-frame clones, though not all of them. The table has about 150,000 clones, less than 95% seen once; the top ten hold 1.5% to 2%. The sample was PBMCs. These receptors originate from a man younger than 30 in good health and CMV-seropositive. Both conserved end residues are trimmed from each CDR3. Fields, in order: J gene, V gene, D gene, CDR3 protein. D genes are given only for firm matches.

TRBJ1-2 TRBV11-1 TRBD1 ASSSARTGVFGYT
TRBJ1-1 TRBV5-4 NA ASNSNTEAF
TRBJ1-1 TRBV28 NA ASSLQNTEAF
TRBJ1-2 TRBV9 NA ASSGLVPNYGYT
TRBJ1-1 TRBV5-1 TRBD1 ASRVAGGVTEAF
TRBJ2-2 TRBV7-9 TRBD1 ASSATDRGQTGELF
TRBJ1-2 TRBV7-9 NA ASSLVGLGYT
TRBJ2-7 TRBV7-8 NA ASSLRLEGIYEQY
TRBJ1-2 TRBV19 TRBD1 ASSAQGVPNYGYT
TRBJ1-2 TRBV2 NA ASTIPLDYGYT
TRBJ2-2 TRBV6-1 TRBD2 ASSESASGRSWNWLF
TRBJ2-2 TRBV9 TRBD2 ASSVDPSGSTGELF
TRBJ2-1 TRBV5-1 NA ASSEEPYNEQF
TRBJ2-7 TRBV5-5 NA ASSSRQETYEQY
TRBJ1-4 TRBV19 TRBD1 ASSIGQGNEKLF
TRBJ2-4 TRBV5-1 NA ASSLVGGENIQY
TRBJ2-7 TRBV4-2 NA ASSQDTYEQY
TRBJ2-7 TRBV18 TRBD2 ASSSGTSGNYEQY
TRBJ2-2 TRBV4-1 TRBD2 ASSPVGGSHTGELF
TRBJ1-1 TRBV13 NA ASSLGTGKAF
TRBJ1-2 TRBV30 NA AWSLTDNYGYT
TRBJ1-2 TRBV25-1 TRBD1 ASTRTGASGYT